This TCR beta chain was retrieved from a study of T cell responses to AZD1222 COVID-19 vaccine. Study as a whole: Pooled together were second doses at about 4 or about 12 weeks.

Remarks on this clone: Its target is unknown.

The CDR3 extends over 13 amino acids. CDR1 is WSHSY, CDR2 SAAADI, per germline. Deletions cut 3 bases from V and 10 bases from J, with 13 bases between. General study findings and limits: Donors, mostly white British, included more females; clonal diversity was possibly underestimated. A reported finding is that nearly half of spike-specific TCRs target unmutated variant regions.

Using immunoSEQ multiplex PCR, the repertoire was profiled, and TCRdb retains in-frame clones only, with some absent. This table holds 100,000 to 150,000 clones, approximately 85% found once. The material was peripheral blood, obtained on day 0 of AZD1222 vaccination. The chain uses TRBV10-2 and TRBJ2-1, with TRBD1 as a possible D gene (6 bases). The receptor was isolated from an adult in good health. In nucleotides, the CDR3 is TGCGCCAGCAGTGATGGAATTGACAGGGAGCAGTTCTTC. This sequence encodes CASSDGIDREQFF.